The T cell receptor beta chain under discussion was sequenced for a study of T-cell reconstitution after alpha-beta-depleted transplantation in children. Unique molecular identifiers tagged the TCRbeta library. Using its own MiXCR run on the PCR reads, TCRdb lists one record per CDR3 protein. The sample lists just over 350,000 distinct CDR3 sequences, about an eighth occurring once. This CDR3 contains 18 residues. V was shortened by 0 bases and J by 4 bases, with 19 bases between the two germline ends. Germline V lookup: CDR1 MNHEY, CDR2 SVGAGI. The TCR comes from a human donor who donated a stem cell graft to a child with Fanconi anemia. The chain couples TRBV6-5 to TRBJ2-1; D unclear. Source: PBMCs, taken from the stem cell graft. The CDR3 is CASSYSKSVPNSYNEQFF. As DNA, the CDR3 is TGTGCCAGCAGTTACTCGAAATCAGTCCCCAATTCTTACAATGAGCAGTTCTTC.